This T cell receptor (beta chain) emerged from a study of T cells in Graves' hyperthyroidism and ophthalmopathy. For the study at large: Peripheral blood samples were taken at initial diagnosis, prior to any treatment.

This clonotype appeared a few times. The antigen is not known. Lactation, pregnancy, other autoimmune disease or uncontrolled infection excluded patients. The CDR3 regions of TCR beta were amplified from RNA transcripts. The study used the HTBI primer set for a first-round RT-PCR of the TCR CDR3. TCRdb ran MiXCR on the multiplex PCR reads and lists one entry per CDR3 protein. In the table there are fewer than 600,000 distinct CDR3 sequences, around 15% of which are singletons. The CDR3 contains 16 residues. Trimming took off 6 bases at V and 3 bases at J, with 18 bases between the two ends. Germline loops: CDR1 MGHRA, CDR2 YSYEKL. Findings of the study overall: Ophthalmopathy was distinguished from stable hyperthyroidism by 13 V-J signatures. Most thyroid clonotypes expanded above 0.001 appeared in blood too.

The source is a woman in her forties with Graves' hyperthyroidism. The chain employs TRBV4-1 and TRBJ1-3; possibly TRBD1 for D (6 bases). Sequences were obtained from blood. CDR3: CASSLNTGNFGNTIYF. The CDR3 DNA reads TGCGCCAGCAGTCTTAATACAGGGAACTTTGGAAACACCATATATTTT.